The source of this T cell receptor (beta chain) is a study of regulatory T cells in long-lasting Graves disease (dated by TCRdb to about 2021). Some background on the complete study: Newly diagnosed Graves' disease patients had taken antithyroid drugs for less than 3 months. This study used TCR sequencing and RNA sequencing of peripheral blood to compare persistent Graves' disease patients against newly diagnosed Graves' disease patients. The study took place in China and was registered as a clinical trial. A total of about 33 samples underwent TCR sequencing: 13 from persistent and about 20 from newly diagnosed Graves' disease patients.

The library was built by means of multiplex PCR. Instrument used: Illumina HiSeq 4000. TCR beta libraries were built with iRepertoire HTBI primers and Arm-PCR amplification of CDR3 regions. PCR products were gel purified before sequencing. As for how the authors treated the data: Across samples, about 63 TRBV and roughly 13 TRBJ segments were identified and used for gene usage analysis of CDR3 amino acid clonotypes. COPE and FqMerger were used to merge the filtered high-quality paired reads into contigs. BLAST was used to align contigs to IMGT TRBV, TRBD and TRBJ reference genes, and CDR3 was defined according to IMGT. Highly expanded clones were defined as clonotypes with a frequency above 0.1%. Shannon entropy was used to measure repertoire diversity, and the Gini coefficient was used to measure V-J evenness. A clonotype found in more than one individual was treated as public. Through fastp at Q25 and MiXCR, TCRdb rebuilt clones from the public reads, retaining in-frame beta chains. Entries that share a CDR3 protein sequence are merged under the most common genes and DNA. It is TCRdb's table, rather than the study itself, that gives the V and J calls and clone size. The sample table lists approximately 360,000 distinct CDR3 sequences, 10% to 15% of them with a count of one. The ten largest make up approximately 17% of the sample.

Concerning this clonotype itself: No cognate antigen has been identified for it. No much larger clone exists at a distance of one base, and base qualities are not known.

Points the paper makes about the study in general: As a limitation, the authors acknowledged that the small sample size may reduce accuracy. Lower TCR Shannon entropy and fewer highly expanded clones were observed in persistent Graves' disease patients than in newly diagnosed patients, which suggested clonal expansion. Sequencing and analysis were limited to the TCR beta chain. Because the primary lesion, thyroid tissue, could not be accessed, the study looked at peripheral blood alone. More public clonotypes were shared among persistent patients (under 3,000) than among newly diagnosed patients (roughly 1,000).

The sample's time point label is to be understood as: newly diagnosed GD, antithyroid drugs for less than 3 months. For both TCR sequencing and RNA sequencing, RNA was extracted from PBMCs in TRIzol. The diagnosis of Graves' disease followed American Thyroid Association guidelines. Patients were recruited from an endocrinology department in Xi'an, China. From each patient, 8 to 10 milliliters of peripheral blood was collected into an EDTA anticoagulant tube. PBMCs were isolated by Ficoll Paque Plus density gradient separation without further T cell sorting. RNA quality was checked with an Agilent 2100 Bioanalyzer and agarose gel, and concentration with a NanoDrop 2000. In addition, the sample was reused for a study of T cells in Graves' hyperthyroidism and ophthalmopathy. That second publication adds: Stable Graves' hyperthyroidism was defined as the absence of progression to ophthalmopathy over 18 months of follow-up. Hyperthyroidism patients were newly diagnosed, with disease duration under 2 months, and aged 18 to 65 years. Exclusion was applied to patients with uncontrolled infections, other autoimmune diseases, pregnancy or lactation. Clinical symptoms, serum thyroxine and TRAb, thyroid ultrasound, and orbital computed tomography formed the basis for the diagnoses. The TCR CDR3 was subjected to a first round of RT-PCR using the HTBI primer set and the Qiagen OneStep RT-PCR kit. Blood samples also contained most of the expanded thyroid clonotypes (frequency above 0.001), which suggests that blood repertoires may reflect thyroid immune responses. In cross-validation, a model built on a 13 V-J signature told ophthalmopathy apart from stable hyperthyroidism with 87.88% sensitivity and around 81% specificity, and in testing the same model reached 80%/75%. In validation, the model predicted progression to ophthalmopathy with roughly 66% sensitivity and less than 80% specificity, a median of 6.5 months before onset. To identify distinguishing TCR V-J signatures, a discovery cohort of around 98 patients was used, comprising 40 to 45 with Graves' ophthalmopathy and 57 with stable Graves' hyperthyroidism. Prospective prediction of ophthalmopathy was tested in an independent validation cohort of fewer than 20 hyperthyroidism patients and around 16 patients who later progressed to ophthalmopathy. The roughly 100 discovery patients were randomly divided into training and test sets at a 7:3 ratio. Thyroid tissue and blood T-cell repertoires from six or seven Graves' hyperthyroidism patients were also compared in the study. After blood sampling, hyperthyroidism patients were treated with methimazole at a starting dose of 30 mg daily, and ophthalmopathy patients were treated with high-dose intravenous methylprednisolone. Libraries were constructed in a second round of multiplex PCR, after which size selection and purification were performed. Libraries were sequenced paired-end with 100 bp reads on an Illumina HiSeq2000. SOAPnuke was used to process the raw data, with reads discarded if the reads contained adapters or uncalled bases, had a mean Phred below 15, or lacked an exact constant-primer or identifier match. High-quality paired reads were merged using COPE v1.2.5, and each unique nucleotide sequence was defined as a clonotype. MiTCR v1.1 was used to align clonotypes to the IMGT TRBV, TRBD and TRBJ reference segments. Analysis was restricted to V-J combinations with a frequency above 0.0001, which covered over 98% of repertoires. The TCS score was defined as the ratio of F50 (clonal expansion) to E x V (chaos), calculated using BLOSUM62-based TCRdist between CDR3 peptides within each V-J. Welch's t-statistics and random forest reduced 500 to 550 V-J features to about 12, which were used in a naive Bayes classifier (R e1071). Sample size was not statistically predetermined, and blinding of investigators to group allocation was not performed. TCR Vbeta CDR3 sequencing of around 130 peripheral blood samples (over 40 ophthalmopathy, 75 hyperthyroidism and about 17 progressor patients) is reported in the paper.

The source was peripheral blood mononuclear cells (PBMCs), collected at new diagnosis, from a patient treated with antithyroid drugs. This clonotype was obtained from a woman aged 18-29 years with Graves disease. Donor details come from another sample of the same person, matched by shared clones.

The CDR3 reads CASSPYGLAVTGEQFF. The sequenced DNA: TGTGCCAGCAGCCCCTACGGACTAGCGGTCACAGGGGAGCAGTTCTTC. Recombination linked TRBV7-9 to TRBJ2-1; TRBD2 fits 10 bases in the junction. The CDR3 contains 16 residues, cysteine and phenylalanine counted. Only the CDR3 part of the read is kept: 48 bases, read in frame from the first base. Clipping removes 5 bases from V and 10 bases from J, with 14 as the unmatched junction base count. The germline V gene (reference sequence) yields SEHNR for CDR1 and FQNEAQ for CDR2. The reference TRBV7-9 and TRBJ2-1 proteins fill in what lies around the CDR3, so the full variable domain reads DTGVSQNPRHKITKRGQNVTFRCDPISEHNRLYWYRQTLGQGPEFLTYFQNEAQLEKSRLLSDRFSAERPKGSFSTLEIQRTEQGDSAMYLCASSPYGLAVTGEQFFGPGTRLTVL.